Listed below are T cell receptor beta chains from one sample, sequenced in a study of T cells in Graves' hyperthyroidism and ophthalmopathy. TCRdb reprocessed the multiplex PCR reads with MiXCR, giving one entry per CDR3 protein. The repertoire includes 360,000 or so distinct CDR3 sequences, roughly 20% of them detected once, and around a sixth sits in the top ten. Specimen: blood. All receptors come from a woman aged 35 to 49 with Graves' ophthalmopathy. Each CDR3 is given with its conserved first and last residue. The order of the fields is CDR3 protein, J gene, V gene.

CASSHGTAQSEQYF,TRBJ2-7,TRBV3-1
CASTGTAQETQYF,TRBJ2-5,TRBV27
CASRSGVADTQYF,TRBJ2-3,TRBV12-3/TRBV12-4
CASGSERALWVGELFF,TRBJ2-2,TRBV11-2
CASSIFGRRNQPQHF,TRBJ1-5,TRBV19
CASRGHQETQYF,TRBJ2-5,TRBV7-2
CASSFLGTEETQYF,TRBJ2-5,TRBV5-6
CASSASRGTGELGGYTF,TRBJ1-2,TRBV6-1
CASSLSLRQGFNQPQHF,TRBJ1-5,TRBV28
CASTGDDYGYTF,TRBJ1-2,TRBV10-3
CASSLRGQGRLNEQYF,TRBJ2-7,TRBV11-2
CASSTRGQVASPLHF,TRBJ1-6,TRBV19
CAWSVGGSRYEQYF,TRBJ2-7,TRBV30
CASSQDRDPIYGYTF,TRBJ1-2,TRBV4-3
CASSPWGGQIYEQYF,TRBJ2-7,TRBV7-2
CAISERQGRSYEQYF,TRBJ2-7,TRBV10-3
CSVEGAVNTEAFF,TRBJ1-1,TRBV29-1
CASSETSGRLQTQYF,TRBJ2-5,TRBV25-1
CASSLAQGTGGYTF,TRBJ1-2,TRBV12-3/TRBV12-4
CASSFRISYEQYF,TRBJ2-7,TRBV12-3/TRBV12-4
CASSEPLTQGYTF,TRBJ1-2,TRBV25-1
CASSQEKRLAGPLRKLFF,TRBJ2-2,TRBV4-3
CASSVHSSSYEQYF,TRBJ2-7,TRBV27
CSAQSSGYGYTF,TRBJ1-2,TRBV20-1
CASNRIMNTEAFF,TRBJ1-1,TRBV6-1
CASSLGTGYSTEAFF,TRBJ1-1,TRBV11-2
CASSRIGTSKETQYF,TRBJ2-5,TRBV4-1
CASSLGASFTLHYGYIF,TRBJ1-2,TRBV7-6
CASSLAEISNQPQHF,TRBJ1-5,TRBV7-9
CASRGIETQYF,TRBJ2-5,TRBV6-1
CSTLAGGGETQYF,TRBJ2-5,TRBV20-1
CSVAGQGQQEFF,TRBJ2-7,TRBV29-1
CASRGAQGPYEQYF,TRBJ2-7,TRBV6-1
CASSQGRLSYEQYF,TRBJ2-7,TRBV3-1
CASSQSRGGGSNTGELFF,TRBJ2-2,TRBV4-2
CASSGQGDSYEQYF,TRBJ2-7,TRBV6-1
CASSLIGGHYEQYF,TRBJ2-7,TRBV7-9
CSAGGRVDQPQHF,TRBJ1-5,TRBV20-1
CARDGLNTEAFF,TRBJ1-1,TRBV30
CASSFSFGEQYF,TRBJ2-7,TRBV28
CASSEVAGWQPQHF,TRBJ1-5,TRBV6-1
CASSLRAGSGGLRQYF,TRBJ2-7,TRBV28
CASSYLGLEQYF,TRBJ2-7,TRBV6-2/TRBV6-3
CASGSDEVGSYEQYF,TRBJ2-7,TRBV27
CASSSLGQGGYTF,TRBJ1-2,TRBV12-3/TRBV12-4
CASSYPLRTGGNEQYF,TRBJ2-7,TRBV19
CASGYSPGADTEAFF,TRBJ1-1,TRBV27
CASSLGQLNTEAFF,TRBJ1-1,TRBV7-9
CASSIGGRVSYGYTF,TRBJ1-2,TRBV19
CASSLNPGSNQPQHF,TRBJ1-5,TRBV5-1
CSVGTGYTEAFF,TRBJ1-1,TRBV29-1
CASIPAQGAYEQYF,TRBJ2-7,TRBV28
CASSMSGTGDTEAFF,TRBJ1-1,TRBV12-3/TRBV12-4
CASSTRDNQPQHF,TRBJ1-5,TRBV7-2
CASSLIARAGEQYF,TRBJ2-7,TRBV28
CASVIAATEAFF,TRBJ1-1,TRBV12-3/TRBV12-4
CASSMWGAGLSNQPQHF,TRBJ1-5,TRBV19
CASSVPGRVGEAFF,TRBJ1-1,TRBV25-1
CASSLFGSPDRPNTEAFF,TRBJ1-1,TRBV11-2